This passage covers 13 T cell receptor beta chains from one sample sequenced in a study of T cells after posttransplantation cyclophosphamide. TCRdb's copy holds only in-frame clones and misses some; the assay was immunoSEQ multiplex PCR. The sample shows 7,500 to 10,000 clones, roughly 90% of them seen only once. Methotrexate plus calcineurin inhibitor accompanied controls' myeloablative marrow transplants; sampling was 1 year later. Sequenced material: PBMCs, taken around 450 days after allogeneic stem cell transplant with calcineurin inhibitor and methotrexate. The origin of the receptors is a male patient aged 50 to 59 who received an allogeneic stem cell transplant from an unrelated donor, was CMV-positive, and had chronic GVHD only. The T cells may partly be graft donor cells.

This chain joins TRBV5-1 and TRBJ2-1; D perhaps matches TRBD2 (6 bases). CDR3 length equals 15 residues. Trimming pared 5 bases from V and 8 bases from J, leaving 20 bases between. Looked up from germline, CDR1 is SGHRS and CDR2 is YFSETQ. The chain's CDR3 is CASSPTPGLNDEQFF. CDR3 sequence (DNA): TGCGCCAGCAGTCCAACCCCGGGACTCAACGATGAGCAGTTCTTC.

The chain recombines TRBV7-2 with TRBJ1-1, with TRBD1 as a possible D gene (5 bases). V lost 5 bases, J lost 6 bases, and 16 bases lay in between. Looked up from germline, CDR1 is SGHTA and CDR2 is FQGNSA. This CDR3 region has 14 residues. CDR3 nucleotides: TGTGCCAGCAGCCAAGGGGCGTTGGCCCCTGAAGCTTTCTTT. This sequence encodes CASSQGALAPEAFF. The full variable domain, completed using reference TRBV7-2 and TRBJ1-1, is GAGVSQSPSNKVTEKGKDVELRCDPISGHTALYWYRQSLGQGLEFLIYFQGNSAPDKSGLPSDRFSAERTGGSVSTLTIQRTQQEDSAVYLCASSQGALAPEAFFGQGTRLTVV.

This clone occurred a few times. This sequence joins TRBV10-3 and TRBJ2-7; D is unresolved. Germline CDR1 ENHRY, CDR2 SYGVKD. With 2 bases removed from V and 5 bases from J, the gap between germline ends came to 13 bases. The CDR3 runs to 14 residues. The CDR3 spells CAISEPGQTDEQYF. As DNA, the CDR3 is TGTGCCATCAGTGAGCCGGGTCAGACCGACGAGCAGTACTTC.

The V gene is TRBV5-6, the J gene TRBJ2-7, with 9 bases identical to TRBD1. The germline gives CDR1 SGHDT, CDR2 YYEEEE. The V and J ends lost 4 bases and 4 bases, in that order; junction bases with no gene match: 9. This CDR3 has 15 residues. This chain's CDR3 is CASSITGGIGYEQYF. For the CDR3, the DNA is TGTGCCAGCAGCATCACAGGGGGCATTGGGTACGAGCAGTACTTC.

V and J are TRBV19 and TRBJ2-7; D is possibly TRBD1 (5 bases). Trimming removed 5 bases from V and 5 bases from J, with 19 bases in between. CDR1 is LNHDA, CDR2 SQIVND, per germline (reference sequence). The CDR3 covers 15 residues. The CDR3 DNA is TGTGCCAGTAGTCCCAGTCAAAGGGGTATGAACGAGCAGTACTTC. Amino acids: CASSPSQRGMNEQYF.

The V gene is TRBV19, the J gene TRBJ2-1, with D perhaps TRBD2 (6 bases). The length of the CDR3 is 14 residues. The ends were cut back, 5 bases at V and 4 bases at J, with 12 bases in the middle. Germline V CDR1 and CDR2: LNHDA, SQIVND (reference sequence). The CDR3 sequence: CASSLRLVYNEQFF. The DNA for the CDR3 is TGTGCCAGTAGTCTCCGACTAGTTTACAATGAGCAGTTCTTC. The variable domain in full, with the rest retrieved from reference TRBV19 and TRBJ2-1, is DGGITQSPKYLFRKEGQNVTLSCEQNLNHDAMYWYRQDPGQGLRLIYYSQIVNDFQKGDIAEGYSVSREKKESFPLTVTSAQKNPTAFYLCASSLRLVYNEQFFGPGTRLTVL.

V usage is TRBV9 and J usage is TRBJ2-1; D is perhaps TRBD2 (6 bases). The CDR3 runs 15 residues. In germline, CDR1 is SGDLS, CDR2 YYNGEE. V was pared by 2 bases and J by 4 bases, with 13 bases between. Written as DNA, the CDR3 is TGTGCCAGCAGCGTTGGTACTAGCAATTACAATGAGCAGTTCTTC. Amino acid sequence: CASSVGTSNYNEQFF.

V usage is TRBV27 and J usage is TRBJ1-2; 8 positions match TRBD1. Germline V gene lookup returns CDR1 MNHEY and CDR2 SMNVEV (reference sequence). V shed 6 bases, J shed 5 bases, and the junction held 5 bases outside the gene matches. This CDR3 has 13 residues. In DNA, the CDR3 is TGTGCCAGCAGACCCGGGACAGGATATGGCTACACCTTC. It yields the protein CASRPGTGYGYTF.

The gene calls are TRBV15 and TRBJ2-2; 7 nucleotides agree with TRBD2. CDR1 and CDR2 from the germline V gene are LNHNV and YYDKDF (reference sequence). The CDR3 totals 15 residues. Trimming cost V 5 bases and J 6 bases; bases outside gene matches: 9. This chain's CDR3 is CATSGDYVNPGELFF. The CDR3 DNA reads as TGTGCCACCAGCGGGGACTACGTTAACCCCGGGGAGCTGTTTTTT.

In this sample, this clone turned up a few times. The chain employs TRBV7-9 and TRBJ2-1, with D hard to call. The germline gives CDR1 SEHNR, CDR2 FQNEAQ (reference sequence). Trimming pared 5 bases from V and 15 bases from J, leaving 5 bases between. CDR3 length: 8 residues. CDR3 DNA: TGTGCCAGCAGCGCCGGGTTCTTC. As protein: CASSAGFF.

The chain carries TRBV13 and TRBJ1-2; D possibly corresponds to TRBD1 (6 bases). Trimming took off 0 bases at V and 4 bases at J, with 15 bases between the two ends. The CDR3 contains 16 residues. Germline CDR1 and CDR2: PRHDT and FYEKMQ (reference sequence). Here the CDR3 reads CASSLGLGQHSYGYTF. The CDR3 DNA reads TGTGCCAGCAGCTTAGGCCTAGGACAGCATTCCTATGGCTACACCTTC.

The chain has TRBV19 and TRBJ2-1; 7 nucleotides agree with TRBD1. Germline CDR1 is LNHDA and CDR2 is SQIVND (reference sequence). The CDR3 is made up of 14 amino acids. The junction had 10 bases not matched to a gene; V was cut back by 7 bases and J by 7 bases. This chain's CDR3 is CASNVGRGLNEQFF. The CDR3 region has the DNA TGTGCCAGTAATGTCGGCAGGGGGTTAAATGAGCAGTTCTTC. Full variable domain (rest looked up from reference TRBV19 and TRBJ2-1): DGGITQSPKYLFRKEGQNVTLSCEQNLNHDAMYWYRQDPGQGLRLIYYSQIVNDFQKGDIAEGYSVSREKKESFPLTVTSAQKNPTAFYLCASNVGRGLNEQFFGPGTRLTVL.

The V gene is TRBV7-2, the J gene TRBJ2-5; 10 nucleotides line up with TRBD2. Per the germline V gene, CDR1 is SGHTA and CDR2 is FQGNSA. J gave up 0 bases and V 6 bases, and 4 bases lay outside the gene matches. The CDR3 extends over 15 amino acids. CDR3 nucleotide sequence: TGTGCCAGCAGGCCGGGACTAGCGCACCAAGAGACCCAGTACTTC. Its protein is CASRPGLAHQETQYF.